Below, 26 T cell receptor beta chains from the same sample are listed, as sequenced in a study of blood T cells in healthy people across ages (dated by TCRdb to between 2015 and 2016). The method behind the library was 5' RACE. Sequenced using an Illumina HiSeq 2500. A second PCR of 7 to 11 cycles was performed with a sample-barcoded 5' primer and a J-beta primer mix. The public reads were reprocessed in TCRdb via fastp at Q25 and MiXCR, keeping in-frame beta chains. Each record represents a unique CDR3 protein, reported with the most common genes and DNA among its rows. In this sample the table shows approximately 820,000 distinct CDR3 sequences, about 42% of which occur a single time. The ten largest clones add up to 15% to 25% of the sample. Sequenced material: blood. These receptor sequences come from a man between 60 and 75 years old in good health.

The V gene is TRBV12-3 or TRBV12-4, the J gene TRBJ1-2; unclear D gene. This CDR3 region has 14 residues. The V end was cut by 0 bases, the J end by 2 bases, with 7 bases between. For the CDR3, the DNA is TGTGCCAGCAGTTTAGCACACGGCAACTATGGCTACACCTTC. It specifies CASSLAHGNYGYTF.

V is TRBV29-1 and J is TRBJ2-3, with 7 bases that match TRBD2. Germline lookup yields CDR1 SQVTM and CDR2 ANQGSEA. This CDR3 is built from 14 residues. Trimming took 4 bases from V and 1 from J; bases not matched to a gene: 5. Written as DNA, the CDR3 is TGCAGCGTTGTTATGGCGGGGGGCACAGATACGCAGTATTTT. Its translation: CSVVMAGGTDTQYF.

The CDR3 coding sequence is TGTGCCAGCAGCTCACAGGGGATCTACGAGCAGTACTTC. This codes for CASSSQGIYEQYF. V and J are TRBV7-2 and TRBJ2-4, with 7 bases that match TRBD1. Judging by the DNA end, TRBJ2-7 fits better; the J call may be wrong. The CDR3 consists of 13 residues. Germline V gene data show CDR1 as SGHTA and CDR2 as FQGNSA.

The chain links TRBV7-9 to TRBJ2-3; 7 nucleotides align to TRBD2. The CDR3 extends over 16 amino acids. J gave up 2 bases and V 5 bases, and 10 bases lay outside the gene matches. Looked up from germline, CDR1 is SEHNR and CDR2 is FQNEAQ (reference sequence). The CDR3 loop reads CASSLLITSATDTQYF. As DNA, the CDR3 is TGTGCCAGCAGCCTACTTATTACTAGCGCCACAGATACGCAGTATTTT. Together with reference TRBV7-9 and TRBJ2-3, the CDR3 gives the full variable domain: DTGVSQNPRHKITKRGQNVTFRCDPISEHNRLYWYRQTLGQGPEFLTYFQNEAQLEKSRLLSDRFSAERPKGSFSTLEIQRTEQGDSAMYLCASSLLITSATDTQYFGPGTRLTVL.

In this sample, this clonotype turned up a few times. This chain links TRBV20-1 with TRBJ2-7, with TRBD2 matching over 7 bases. V lost 6 bases to trimming and J lost 0 bases; unmatched junction nucleotides: 8. Germline assignment: CDR1 DFQATT and CDR2 SNEGSKA (reference sequence). The CDR3 contains 14 residues. This CDR3 reads CSATSGLTSYEQYF. The CDR3, as DNA: TGCAGTGCAACATCGGGACTAACCTCCTACGAGCAGTACTTC.

This clonotype was seen only a few times. J is TRBJ2-5 and V is TRBV5-6; 7 bases are a match to TRBD1. The CDR3 has 13 residues. J lost 5 bases, V lost 4 bases, and 5 bases had no gene match. Germline CDR1 and CDR2: SGHDT and YYEEEE. CDR3 sequence reads: CASSRGTDETQYF. Written as DNA, the CDR3 is TGTGCCAGCAGCCGAGGGACAGACGAGACCCAGTACTTC.

The V call is TRBV6-5, the J call TRBJ1-1; 9 bases are a match to TRBD1. The junction had 8 bases not matched to a gene; V was cut back by 7 bases and J by 5 bases. The CDR3 spans 14 residues. CDR1 MNHEY and CDR2 SVGAGI come from the germline V gene. The CDR3 DNA reads TGTGCCAGCACCAACTCCGGGACAGGGACTGAAGCTTTCTTT. This codes for CASTNSGTGTEAFF.

This clonotype was observed a handful of times. The chain joins TRBV5-5 to TRBJ2-5; no reliable D call. This CDR3 has 15 residues. The germline gives CDR1 SGHKS, CDR2 YYEKEE (reference sequence). V was trimmed by 0 bases and J by 4 bases, leaving 13 bases between them. In DNA, the CDR3 is TGTGCCAGCAGCTTGGCGGGCCAGTCTATAGAGACCCAGTACTTC. It specifies CASSLAGQSIETQYF.

Only a few counts were recorded for this clonotype. This chain joins TRBV3-1 and TRBJ2-1; possibly TRBD1 for D (6 bases). Germline V lookup: CDR1 LGHDT, CDR2 YNNKEL (reference sequence). This CDR3 is 15 amino acids long. The V end was cut by 6 bases, the J end by 10 bases, with 22 bases between. The CDR3 loop is CASSAGGPGVKEQFF. The CDR3 DNA reads as TGTGCCAGCAGTGCCGGTGGACCAGGGGTCAAAGAGCAGTTCTTC.

A few counts support this clonotype. The junction shows a germline mismatch at one end, possibly a read error. The chain uses TRBV7-7 and TRBJ2-1; the D gene could be TRBD1 or TRBD2 (5 bases each). The CDR3 covers 13 residues. Germline V gene data show CDR1 as SSHAT and CDR2 as FNYEAQ (reference sequence). CDR3 DNA: TGTGCTAGCAGCTTAGTCACAGGAGGTGAGCAGTTCTTC. It specifies CASSLVTGGEQFF.

The chain is built from TRBV9 and TRBJ2-6, with TRBD1 matching over 9 bases. The V gene's germline CDR1 is SGDLS and CDR2 YYNGEE. The CDR3 loop spans 17 amino acids. The junction had 5 bases not matched to a gene; V was cut back by 0 bases and J by 4 bases. CDR3 in DNA: TGTGCCAGCAGCGTAGGTCGGGACAGGGTCGGGGCCAACGTCCTGACTTTC. This translates into CASSVGRDRVGANVLTF.

The J gene is TRBJ2-7, the V gene TRBV27, with a tentative D call TRBD1 (5 bases). Trimming pared 4 bases from V and 3 bases from J, leaving 13 bases between. CDR1 and CDR2 (germline): MNHEY, SMNVEV (reference sequence). The CDR3 is made up of 14 amino acids. CDR3 coding DNA: TGTGCCAGCAGTTCTCGCAGGGTTGACTACGAGCAGTACTTC. Protein: CASSSRRVDYEQYF.

This chain links TRBV6-1 with TRBJ1-1; D ambiguous. Trimming pared 4 bases from V and 4 bases from J, leaving 16 bases between. The CDR3 runs 15 residues. Germline CDR1 is MNHNS and CDR2 is SASEGT. The CDR3 region is CASSGKSLLGTEAFF. The CDR3 bases are TGTGCCAGCAGTGGAAAGTCCCTACTGGGCACTGAAGCTTTCTTT.

This clonotype has a handful of counts. The rearrangement joins TRBV6-1 to TRBJ2-7; D ambiguous. Germline CDR1 reads MNHNS; CDR2 reads SASEGT. The V end was cut by 0 bases, the J end by 4 bases, with 13 bases between. CDR3 length: 15 residues. The DNA for the CDR3 is TGTGCCAGCAGTGAAGCCTGGACGGAGACTTACGAGCAGTACTTC. Its protein product is CASSEAWTETYEQYF.

The CDR3 spells CSARGCKTYGYTF. The CDR3 bases are TGCAGTGCTAGAGGGTGTAAAACCTATGGCTACACCTTC. The chain recombines TRBV20-1 with TRBJ1-2; D not resolved. Germline V CDR1 and CDR2: DFQATT, SNEGSKA (reference sequence). With 1 base removed from V and 4 bases from J, the gap between germline ends came to 10 bases. The CDR3 is 13 amino acids.

This clonotype was recorded a few times. The chain is built from TRBV29-1 and TRBJ2-1; D perhaps matches TRBD2 (5 bases). The CDR3 is 11 residues long. V was pared by 6 bases and J by 7 bases, with 10 bases between. CDR1 is SQVTM and CDR2 is ANQGSEA in the germline V gene. CDR3 coding DNA: TGCAGCGTGCTGGGCGGGAATGAGCAGTTCTTC. It encodes CSVLGGNEQFF.

A few counts support this clonotype. The gene calls are TRBV4-1 and TRBJ2-1; TRBD2 matches 8 bases. Germline CDR1 is MGHRA and CDR2 is YSYEKL. CDR3 length equals 15 residues. V dropped 1 base and J dropped 6; count of bases not matched to a gene: 5. The CDR3 reads CASSQVRGGLNEQFF. CDR3 coding DNA: TGCGCCAGCAGCCAAGTACGGGGGGGCCTCAATGAGCAGTTCTTC.

This clonotype came up a few times. This CDR3 reads CASSYIRGTGELFF. In DNA, the CDR3 is TGTGCCAGCAGTTACATCAGGGGCACCGGGGAGCTGTTTTTT. The V gene is TRBV6-2 or TRBV6-3, the J gene TRBJ2-2; D possibly corresponds to TRBD1 (6 bases). Germline CDR1 MNHEY, CDR2 SVGEGT. The CDR3 is 14 amino acids. V was clipped by 2 bases and J by 4 bases, with 8 bases between them.

This chain's CDR3 is CASSLRAVQETQYF. The CDR3 coding sequence is TGCGCCAGCAGCTTGAGGGCAGTCCAAGAGACCCAGTACTTC. This rearrangement joins TRBV5-1 to TRBJ2-5, with D hard to call. V was cut by 1 base and J by 1 base, with 8 bases left in between. CDR3 length: 14 residues. Per germline, CDR1 SGHRS and CDR2 YFSETQ. The full variable domain, in which reference TRBV5-1 and TRBJ2-5 provide the parts outside the CDR3, is KAGVTQTPRYLIKTRGQQVTLSCSPISGHRSVSWYQQTPGQGLQFLFEYFSETQRNKGNFPGRFSGRQFSNSRSEMNVSTLELGDSALYLCASSLRAVQETQYFGPGTRLLVL.

The chain is built from TRBV30 and TRBJ2-7; 8 positions match TRBD1. After removal of 4 bases from V and 2 bases from J, the junction contained 4 bases not matched to a gene. Germline V gives CDR1 GTSNPN, CDR2 SVGIG (reference sequence). CDR3 length: 13 amino acids. CDR3 DNA sequence: TGTGCCTGGACCGTGGACAGGGCCTACGAGCAGTACTTC. Translation gives CAWTVDRAYEQYF.

The chain recombines TRBV6-6 with TRBJ2-1, with 10 bases aligning to TRBD1. CDR3 length: 15 residues. V lost 6 bases and J lost 4; bases outside the gene matches: 6. In germline, CDR1 is MNHNY, CDR2 SVGAGI (reference sequence). CDR3 sequence: CASRLWDRGYNEQFF. In DNA, the CDR3 is TGTGCCAGCAGGCTTTGGGACAGGGGATACAATGAGCAGTTCTTC.

This clonotype has just a few counts. This rearrangement joins TRBV5-1 to TRBJ2-7; 9 nucleotides align to TRBD1. CDR3 size: 16 residues. The germline V gene has CDR1 SGHRS and CDR2 YFSETQ. V lost 1 base to trimming and J lost 5 bases; unmatched junction nucleotides: 10. CDR3 DNA sequence: TGCGCCAGCAGCTTGCTCCCCGGGACAGGGCAAGACGAGCAGTACTTC. Its translation: CASSLLPGTGQDEQYF. Drawing the rest from reference TRBV5-1 and TRBJ2-7, the complete variable domain is KAGVTQTPRYLIKTRGQQVTLSCSPISGHRSVSWYQQTPGQGLQFLFEYFSETQRNKGNFPGRFSGRQFSNSRSEMNVSTLELGDSALYLCASSLLPGTGQDEQYFGPGTRLTVT.

The genes are TRBV14 and TRBJ1-2; possibly TRBD1 for D (6 bases). CDR1 and CDR2 from the germline V gene are SGHDN and FVKESK. The CDR3 covers 14 residues. The ends were cut back, 6 bases at V and 8 bases at J, with 19 bases in the middle. CDR3 nucleotides: TGTGCCAGCAGTCCTATAACAGGGATCGGGGGCTACACCTTC. This gives the protein CASSPITGIGGYTF.

This clonotype was detected a few times. The V and J genes are TRBV27 and TRBJ2-7; possibly TRBD1 for D (5 bases). CDR3 size: 15 residues. Germline V CDR1 and CDR2: MNHEY, SMNVEV (reference sequence). V was clipped by 5 bases and J by 0 bases, with 14 bases between them. The CDR3 nucleotides are TGTGCCAGCAGTGAGGCAGGGTTTGCCTCCTACGAGCAGTACTTC. This sequence encodes CASSEAGFASYEQYF.

The chain recombines TRBV20-1 with TRBJ1-6, with TRBD1 identical over 10 bases. J gave up 9 bases and V 2 bases, and 7 bases lay outside the gene matches. Germline V gene sequence: CDR1 DFQATT, CDR2 SNEGSKA (reference sequence). The CDR3 sequence is 15 residues long. CDR3 in DNA: TGCAGTGCTAGATCTGGACAGGGGGTAGTTTCACCCCTCCACTTT. It encodes CSARSGQGVVSPLHF.

As regards this clonotype: A read error may explain this, as a much larger clone is one base away. The chain links TRBV7-2 to TRBJ2-2, with D possibly being TRBD2 (6 bases). Germline CDR1 is SGHTA and CDR2 is FQGNSA. This CDR3 has 15 amino acids. The CDR3 loop is CASSLVLANTRELFF. As DNA, the CDR3 is TGTGCCAGCAGCTTAGTGCTAGCGAACACCAGGGAGCTGTTTTTT.